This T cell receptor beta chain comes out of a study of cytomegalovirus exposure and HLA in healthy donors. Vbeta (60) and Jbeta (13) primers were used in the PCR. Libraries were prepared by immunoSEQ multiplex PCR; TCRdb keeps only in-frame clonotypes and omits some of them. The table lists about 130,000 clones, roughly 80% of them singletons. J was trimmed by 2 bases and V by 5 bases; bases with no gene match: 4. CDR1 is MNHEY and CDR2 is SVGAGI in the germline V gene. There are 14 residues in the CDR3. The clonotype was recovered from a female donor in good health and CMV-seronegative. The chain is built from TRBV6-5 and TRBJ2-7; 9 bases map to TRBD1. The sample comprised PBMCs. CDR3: CASSPRQGAYEQYF. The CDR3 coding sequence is TGTGCCAGCAGTCCCCGACAGGGGGCCTACGAGCAGTACTTC.